The entry that follows covers one T cell receptor beta chain sequence. Its antigen is still unknown. Looked up from germline, CDR1 is ENHRY and CDR2 is SYGVKD. The CDR3 runs 13 residues. J lost 6 bases, V lost 6 bases, and 8 bases had no gene match. CD45RO-negative CD8 cells positively selected for CCR7 made up the naive population, which excluded terminally differentiated effector memory CD45RA+ cells. Using immunoSEQ multiplex PCR, the repertoire was profiled, and TCRdb retains in-frame clones only, with some absent. The repertoire holds approximately 840,000 clones, with around 96% as singletons. These data originate in a study of shared clonotypes between healthy human individuals. The overall study: CD4 naive and CD4 memory each took three plates per donor, while CD8 naive took two and CD8 memory one.

Study observations and caveats: A few donors had around 5% of their naive CD4 clonotypes in common. The donor pool, a small one, limited the genetic and exposure-history diversity represented.

This receptor was identified in a man aged 25-40 years in good health. The chain joins TRBV10-3 to TRBJ2-7; 7 bases line up with TRBD1. The sample taken for sequencing was naive CD8+ T cells sorted from blood. CDR3 sequence (DNA): TGTGCCATCAGGGATGGGACAGCCTTCGAGCAGTACTTC. Translation: CAIRDGTAFEQYF.